These T cell receptor beta chains were read from a single sample in a study of blood T cell repertoires in COVID-19. Clones were read by immunoSEQ multiplex PCR, and TCRdb kept only the in-frame ones, dropping some. This sample has 130,000 or so clones; 80% to 90% occur once, and the top ten carry about 12%. Sequencing input: peripheral blood. These receptor sequences come from a human donor in a cohort sampled during active COVID-19. CDR3s include the opening cysteine and the closing phenylalanine or tryptophan.

j_gene | v_gene | CDR3aa
TRBJ1-1 | TRBV7-2 | CASSPQEGMGEAFF
TRBJ1-4 | TRBV7-9 | CASSPETGKKLFF
TRBJ2-3 | TRBV9 | CASSVGQGLLDTQYF
TRBJ2-5 | TRBV6-2/TRBV6-3 | CASSYNLAGQETQYF
TRBJ2-2 | TRBV11-2 | CASSQMGQPGELFF
TRBJ1-6 | TRBV7-9 | CASSLVGVEGSPLHF
TRBJ1-5 | TRBV3-1/TRBV3-2 | CASSQAGGHQPQHF
TRBJ2-7 | TRBV3-1/TRBV3-2 | CASSRSGTYYEQYF
TRBJ1-3 | TRBV13 | CASSLDASTIYF
TRBJ1-2 | TRBV6-5 | CASSETGFHGYTF
TRBJ2-5 | TRBV5-1 | CASAVDRGTETQYF
TRBJ1-1 | TRBV13 | CASSLPDLAPEAFF
TRBJ2-3 | TRBV3-1/TRBV3-2 | CASSWDFFSTDTQYF
TRBJ2-2 | TRBV9 | CASSVLLGDGELFF
TRBJ1-3 | TRBV9 | CASSPWDRGYTIYF
TRBJ1-2 | TRBV27 | CASSPRDRPHGYTF
TRBJ2-3 | TRBV7-9 | CASPSDSLSTDTQYF
TRBJ1-2 | TRBV19 | CASSIGGREGYGYTF
TRBJ2-3 | TRBV9 | CASSVGSSGDTDTQYF
TRBJ1-1 | TRBV19 | CASSEQGRAFF
TRBJ2-5 | TRBV7-8 | CASRKGLAVVTAQETQYF
TRBJ2-1 | TRBV3-1/TRBV3-2 | CASSQELGGYNEQFF
TRBJ2-6 | TRBV19 | CASTNRGKTGANVLTF
TRBJ1-1 | TRBV7-8 | CASSLEQWNTEAFF
TRBJ1-2 | TRBV3-1/TRBV3-2 | CASSQPAGYGYTF
TRBJ2-3 | TRBV9 | CASSVGGGATDTQYF
TRBJ1-6 | TRBV7-9 | CASSLDSGNSPLHF
TRBJ1-1 | TRBV5-1 | CASSSRDRVNTEAFF
TRBJ1-4 | TRBV7-8 | CASSLVGQENEKLFF
TRBJ2-3 | TRBV7-9 | CASSLGQGLFMGTQYF
TRBJ2-5 | TRBV19 | CASSIMAGGSRETQYF
TRBJ2-5 | TRBV5-6 | CASSLYGGVQETQYF
TRBJ2-7 | TRBV10-3 | CAISSLAGEYEQYF
TRBJ2-1 | TRBV21-1 | CASSKNRTSGAINEQFF
TRBJ2-2 | TRBV7-9 | CASIPPGLGSSRGELFF